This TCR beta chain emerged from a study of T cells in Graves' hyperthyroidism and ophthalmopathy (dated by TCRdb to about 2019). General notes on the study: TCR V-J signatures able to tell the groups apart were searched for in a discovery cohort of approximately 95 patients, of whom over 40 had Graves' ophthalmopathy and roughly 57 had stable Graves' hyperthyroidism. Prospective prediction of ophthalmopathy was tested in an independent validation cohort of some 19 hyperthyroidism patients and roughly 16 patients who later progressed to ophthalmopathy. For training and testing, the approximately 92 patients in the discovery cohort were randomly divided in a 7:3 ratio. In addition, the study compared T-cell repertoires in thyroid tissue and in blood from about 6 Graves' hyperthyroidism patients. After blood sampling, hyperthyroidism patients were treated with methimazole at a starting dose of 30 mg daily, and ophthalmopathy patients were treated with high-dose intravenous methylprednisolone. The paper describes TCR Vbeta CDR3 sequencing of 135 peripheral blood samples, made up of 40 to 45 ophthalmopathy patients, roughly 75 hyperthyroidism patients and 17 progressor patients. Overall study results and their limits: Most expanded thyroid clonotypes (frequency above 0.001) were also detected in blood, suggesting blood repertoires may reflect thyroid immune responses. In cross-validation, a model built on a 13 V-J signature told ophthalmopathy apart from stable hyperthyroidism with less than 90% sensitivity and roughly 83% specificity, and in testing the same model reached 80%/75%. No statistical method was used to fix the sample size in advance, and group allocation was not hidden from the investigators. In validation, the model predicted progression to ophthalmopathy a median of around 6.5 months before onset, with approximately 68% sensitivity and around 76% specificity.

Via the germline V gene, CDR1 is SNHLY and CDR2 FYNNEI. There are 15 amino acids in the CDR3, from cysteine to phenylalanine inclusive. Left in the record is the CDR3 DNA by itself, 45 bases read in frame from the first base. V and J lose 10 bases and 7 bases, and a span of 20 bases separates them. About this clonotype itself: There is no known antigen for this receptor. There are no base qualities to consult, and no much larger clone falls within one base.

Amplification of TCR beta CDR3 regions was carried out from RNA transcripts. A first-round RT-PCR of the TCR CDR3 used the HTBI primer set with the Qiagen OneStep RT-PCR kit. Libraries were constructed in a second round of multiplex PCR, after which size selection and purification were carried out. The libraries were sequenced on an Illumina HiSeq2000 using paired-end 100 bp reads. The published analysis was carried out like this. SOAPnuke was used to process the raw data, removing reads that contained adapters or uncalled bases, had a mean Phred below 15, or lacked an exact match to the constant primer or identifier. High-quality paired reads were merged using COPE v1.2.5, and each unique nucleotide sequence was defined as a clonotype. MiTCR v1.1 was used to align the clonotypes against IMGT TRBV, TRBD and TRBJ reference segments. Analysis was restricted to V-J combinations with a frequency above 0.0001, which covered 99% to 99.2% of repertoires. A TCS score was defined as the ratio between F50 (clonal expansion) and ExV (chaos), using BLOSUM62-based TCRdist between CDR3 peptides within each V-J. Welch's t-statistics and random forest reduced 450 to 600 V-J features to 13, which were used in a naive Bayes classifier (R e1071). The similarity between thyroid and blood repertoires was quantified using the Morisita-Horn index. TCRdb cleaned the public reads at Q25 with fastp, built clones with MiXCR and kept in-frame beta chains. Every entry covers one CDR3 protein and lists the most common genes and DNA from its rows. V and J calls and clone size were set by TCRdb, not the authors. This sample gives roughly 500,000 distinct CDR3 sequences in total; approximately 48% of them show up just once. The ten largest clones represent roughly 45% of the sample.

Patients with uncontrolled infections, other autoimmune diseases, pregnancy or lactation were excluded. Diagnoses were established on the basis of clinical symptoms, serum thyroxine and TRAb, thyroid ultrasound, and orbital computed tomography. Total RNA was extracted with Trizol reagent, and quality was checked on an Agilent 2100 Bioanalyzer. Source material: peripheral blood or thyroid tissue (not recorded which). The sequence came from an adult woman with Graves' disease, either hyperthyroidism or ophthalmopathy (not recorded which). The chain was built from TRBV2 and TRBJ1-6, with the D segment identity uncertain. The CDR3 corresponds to CATTQDGRGNSPLHF. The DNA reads TGTGCCACCACCCAGGACGGGCGCGGAAATTCACCCCTCCACTTT.